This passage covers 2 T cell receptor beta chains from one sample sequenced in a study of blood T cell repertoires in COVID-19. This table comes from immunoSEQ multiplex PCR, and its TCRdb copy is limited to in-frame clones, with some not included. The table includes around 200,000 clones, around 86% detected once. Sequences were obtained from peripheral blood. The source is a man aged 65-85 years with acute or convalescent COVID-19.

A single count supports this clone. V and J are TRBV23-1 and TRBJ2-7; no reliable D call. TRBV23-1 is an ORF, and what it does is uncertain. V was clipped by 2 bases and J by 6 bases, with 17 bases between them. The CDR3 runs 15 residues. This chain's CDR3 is CASSQAATGVIEQYF. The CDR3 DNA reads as TGCGCCAGCAGTCAAGCCGCGACTGGTGTTATCGAGCAGTACTTC.

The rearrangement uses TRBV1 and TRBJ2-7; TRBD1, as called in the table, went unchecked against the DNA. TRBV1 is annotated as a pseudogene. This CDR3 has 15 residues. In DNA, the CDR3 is TGCACCAGCAGCCAAGCAGGACAGGGCGGCTACGAGCAGTACTTC. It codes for CTSSQAGQGGYEQYF.